What follows describes a single TCR beta chain. The antigen is not known. The CDR3 has 13 amino acids. Trimming took off 3 bases at V and 2 bases at J, with 9 bases between the two ends. Germline CDR1 and CDR2: DFQATT and SNEGSKA (reference sequence). Roughly 9.2 milliliters of peripheral blood were drawn from each donor into EDTA-treated tubes. The sample originates from a study of blood T cells in healthy people across ages. Findings of the study overall: As age increased, TCR beta diversity per million T cells fell in a roughly linear fashion.

Next came a second PCR, run for about 6 to 11 cycles, which used a sample-barcoded 5' primer along with a J-beta primer mix. TCRdb recomputed calls from the 5' RACE reads with MiXCR, one row per CDR3 protein. The sample has some 900,000 distinct CDR3 sequences; roughly 50% are singletons. The genes are TRBV20-1 and TRBJ2-3; D uncertain. This receptor was identified in a young man in good health. The sequencing input was blood. The CDR3 region is CSASLTDTDTQYF. The DNA of the CDR3 is TGCAGTGCTAGCCTAACAGACACAGATACGCAGTATTTT.